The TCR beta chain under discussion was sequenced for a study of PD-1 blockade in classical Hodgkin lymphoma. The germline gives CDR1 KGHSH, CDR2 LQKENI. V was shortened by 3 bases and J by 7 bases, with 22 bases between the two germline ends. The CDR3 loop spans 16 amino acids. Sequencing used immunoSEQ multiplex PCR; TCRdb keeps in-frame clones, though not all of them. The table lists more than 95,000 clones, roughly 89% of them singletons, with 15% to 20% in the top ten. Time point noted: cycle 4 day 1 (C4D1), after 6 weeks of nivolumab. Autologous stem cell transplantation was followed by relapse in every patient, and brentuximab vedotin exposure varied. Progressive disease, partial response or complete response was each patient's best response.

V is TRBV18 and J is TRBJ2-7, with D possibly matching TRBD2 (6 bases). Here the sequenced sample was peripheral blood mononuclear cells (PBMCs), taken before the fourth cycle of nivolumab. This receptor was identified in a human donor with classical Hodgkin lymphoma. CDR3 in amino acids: CASSPSPAGQLREQYF. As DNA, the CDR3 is TGTGCCAGCTCACCCTCTCCGGCGGGGCAACTCCGGGAGCAGTACTTC. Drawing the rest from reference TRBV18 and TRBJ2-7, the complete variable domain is NAGVMQNPRHLVRRRGQEARLRCSPMKGHSHVYWYRQLPEEGLKFMVYLQKENIIDESGMPKERFSAEFPKEGPSILRIQQVVRGDSAAYFCASSPSPAGQLREQYFGPGTRLTVT.